Below are 18 T cell receptor beta chains sequenced from a single sample in a study of blood T cell repertoires in COVID-19. Repertoires were generated with immunoSEQ multiplex PCR, while TCRdb's copy carries only in-frame clones and drops some. The table shows tens of thousands of clones, with about 74% occurring only once. Sequencing input: peripheral blood. These receptors originate from a man between 70 and 80 years old with COVID-19, enrolled during active disease.

The chain employs TRBV6-4 and TRBJ2-7, with D perhaps TRBD2 (6 bases). V gave up 3 bases and J gave up 4 bases, with 13 bases separating them. CDR1 is MRHNA, CDR2 SNTAGT, per germline. This CDR3 region has 14 residues. CDR3 sequence: CASSDRGLLYEQYF. Written as DNA, the CDR3 is TGTGCCAGCAGTGATCGGGGACTGCTATACGAGCAGTACTTC.

CDR3 sequence reads: CASSPEGAATNEKLFF. DNA for the CDR3: TGTGCCAGCAGCCCAGAAGGAGCGGCAACTAATGAAAAACTGTTTTTT. V and J are TRBV3-1 (or the pseudogene TRBV3-2) and TRBJ1-4, with no clear D. V was clipped by 4 bases and J by 0 bases, with 12 bases between them. The CDR3 runs to 16 residues. In germline, CDR1 is LGHDT, CDR2 YNNKEL (reference sequence).

The chain's CDR3 is CASSLATGQGINEKLFF. CDR3 coding DNA: TGTGCCAGCAGCTTAGCTACTGGACAGGGAATCAATGAAAAACTGTTTTTT. The chain combines TRBV7-9 with TRBJ1-4, with 8 nucleotides matching TRBD1. CDR3 length equals 17 residues. V lost 0 bases to trimming and J lost 5 bases; unmatched junction nucleotides: 8. CDR1 and CDR2 from the germline V gene are SEHNR and FQNEAQ (reference sequence).

The genes are TRBV6-2 or TRBV6-3 and TRBJ1-1; no clear D gene. Trimming cost V 2 bases and J 0 bases, with 10 bases left between them. Looked up from germline, CDR1 is MNHEY and CDR2 is SVGEGT. CDR3 length equals 15 residues. The CDR3 DNA reads TGTGCCAGCAGTTACGCCAGAACCTTGAACACTGAAGCTTTCTTT. This translates into CASSYARTLNTEAFF.

The gene calls are TRBV3-1 (or the pseudogene TRBV3-2) and TRBJ1-1, with D perhaps matching TRBD1 (5 bases). CDR3 length equals 15 residues. The V gene's germline CDR1 is LGHDT and CDR2 YNNKEL (reference sequence). V was pared by 1 base and J by 5 bases, with 14 bases between. This CDR3 is CASSQALLQGTEAFF. In DNA, the CDR3 is TGTGCCAGCAGCCAAGCACTACTTCAGGGAACTGAAGCTTTCTTT.

V gene TRBV10-3 combines with J gene TRBJ1-5; 9 nucleotides line up with TRBD1. The CDR3 runs 15 residues. Germline assignment: CDR1 ENHRY and CDR2 SYGVKD. Losses at the gene ends were 0 bases for V and 7 bases for J; bases not matched to a gene: 4. Written as DNA, the CDR3 is TGTGCCATCAGTGAGTCACAGGGGGCAGAACAGCCCCAGCATTTT. Protein sequence: CAISESQGAEQPQHF.

The chain joins TRBV30 to TRBJ1-2; D remains ambiguous. The CDR3 covers 14 residues. The V and J ends lost 2 bases and 6 bases respectively, with 16 bases between them. Germline V gene sequence: CDR1 GTSNPN, CDR2 SVGIG (reference sequence). CDR3 DNA: TGTGCCTGGAGTACCTATCCCGAGTTAAATGGCTACACCTTC. Amino acids: CAWSTYPELNGYTF.

This clone appeared a few times. The chain employs TRBV27 and TRBJ2-3; TRBD2 agrees at 7 bases. The CDR3 has 16 amino acids. The V segment lost 1 base and the J segment 4 bases; nucleotides outside the gene matches: 8. Germline V gene sequence: CDR1 MNHEY, CDR2 SMNVEV (reference sequence). The CDR3 region has the DNA TGTGCCAGCAGTTTATGGGGGGGAGGGCCCCCAGATACGCAGTATTTT. Translated: CASSLWGGGPPDTQYF.

This clone appeared a few times. This chain links TRBV5-1 with TRBJ2-7; D is possibly TRBD1 (5 bases). This CDR3 has 14 amino acids. Germline CDR1 SGHRS, CDR2 YFSETQ. V was clipped by 0 bases and J by 5 bases, with 12 bases between them. CDR3 DNA sequence: TGCGCCAGCAGCTTGGAGGGGCGCAGGGACGAGCAGTACTTC. It is translated as CASSLEGRRDEQYF.

The chain employs TRBV30 and TRBJ1-4, with D unclear. This CDR3 spans 15 amino acids. Deletions cut 2 bases from V and 6 bases from J, with 16 bases between. The germline CDR1 and CDR2 sequences are GTSNPN and SVGIG (reference sequence). DNA for the CDR3: TGTGCCTGGAGTAACGGCCAGGTCCTTGATGAAAAACTGTTTTTT. It is translated as CAWSNGQVLDEKLFF.

This clone was observed a few times. The chain is built from TRBV5-8 and TRBJ2-3; maybe TRBD1 (5 bases). Trimming pared 3 bases from V and 3 bases from J, leaving 8 bases between. The CDR3 length is 13 residues. Germline loops: CDR1 SGHTS, CDR2 YDEGEE. The CDR3 reads CASSSGPTDTQYF. The CDR3 nucleotides read TGTGCCAGCAGCTCAGGGCCTACAGATACGCAGTATTTT.

The chain carries TRBV28 and TRBJ1-2, with D possibly matching TRBD1 (5 bases). Trimming removed 7 bases at V and 8 bases at J, with 23 bases between. This CDR3 region has 15 residues. Per germline, CDR1 MDHEN and CDR2 SYDVKM. The CDR3 DNA reads TGTGCCAGCACTTTGTCTTCCGGGGGGTTAGGCGGCTACACCTTC. It encodes CASTLSSGGLGGYTF.

This clone was picked up one time. In DNA, the CDR3 is TGTGCCAGCAGGAGTCCCGGGACAGGGCCCACCCCCGAGACCGGGGAGCTGTTTTTT. This codes for CASRSPGTGPTPETGELFF. The J gene is TRBJ2-2, the V gene TRBV2, with 9 nucleotides matching TRBD1. Germline V lookup: CDR1 SNHLY, CDR2 FYNNEI. J gave up 5 bases and V 6 bases, and 19 bases lay outside the gene matches. The length of the CDR3 is 19 residues.

On this clone itself: A read error may account for a junction end that differs from germline. This CDR3 reads CASSPLGQPIQGRF. CDR3 nucleotide sequence: TGTGCCAGCAGTCCATTGGGACAGCCTATACAAGGAAGGTTT. V is TRBV28 and J is TRBJ1-1; 7 nucleotides line up with TRBD1. The CDR3 spans 14 residues. Looked up from germline, CDR1 is MDHEN and CDR2 is SYDVKM.

The rearrangement links TRBV7-9 to TRBJ1-2, with 8 bases lining up with TRBD1. Trimming removed 5 bases from V and 3 bases from J; junction bases left unmatched: 8. The CDR3 spans 15 residues. The germline gives CDR1 SEHNR, CDR2 FQNEAQ (reference sequence). The CDR3 loop reads CASSTPTGADYGYTF. CDR3 nucleotides: TGTGCCAGCAGCACACCGACAGGGGCGGACTATGGCTACACCTTC.

The chain couples TRBV7-2 to TRBJ2-2; tentatively, D is TRBD2 (5 bases). Germline V gives CDR1 SGHTA, CDR2 FQGNSA. This CDR3 is 14 amino acids long. Trimming shortened V by 6 bases and J by 1 base, and 9 bases separated the two germline ends. CDR3: CASSQDWNTGELFF. The DNA of the CDR3 is TGTGCCAGCAGTCAGGACTGGAACACCGGGGAGCTGTTTTTT.

The rearrangement links TRBV27 to TRBJ1-5; D not certain. Germline values: CDR1 MNHEY, CDR2 SMNVEV (reference sequence). The CDR3 loop spans 13 amino acids. Trimming pared 2 bases from V and 2 bases from J, leaving 4 bases between. The CDR3 loop is CASSLGRNQPQHF. CDR3 coding DNA: TGTGCCAGCAGTTTAGGGCGCAATCAGCCCCAGCATTTT.

The chain employs TRBV6-1 and TRBJ1-1; D might be TRBD1 (6 bases). V was trimmed by 1 base and J by 4 bases, leaving 7 bases between them. CDR1 and CDR2 (germline): MNHNS, SASEGT. This CDR3 region has 13 residues. This chain's CDR3 is CASSEGQVTEAFF. As DNA, the CDR3 is TGTGCCAGCAGTGAAGGACAGGTCACTGAAGCTTTCTTT.